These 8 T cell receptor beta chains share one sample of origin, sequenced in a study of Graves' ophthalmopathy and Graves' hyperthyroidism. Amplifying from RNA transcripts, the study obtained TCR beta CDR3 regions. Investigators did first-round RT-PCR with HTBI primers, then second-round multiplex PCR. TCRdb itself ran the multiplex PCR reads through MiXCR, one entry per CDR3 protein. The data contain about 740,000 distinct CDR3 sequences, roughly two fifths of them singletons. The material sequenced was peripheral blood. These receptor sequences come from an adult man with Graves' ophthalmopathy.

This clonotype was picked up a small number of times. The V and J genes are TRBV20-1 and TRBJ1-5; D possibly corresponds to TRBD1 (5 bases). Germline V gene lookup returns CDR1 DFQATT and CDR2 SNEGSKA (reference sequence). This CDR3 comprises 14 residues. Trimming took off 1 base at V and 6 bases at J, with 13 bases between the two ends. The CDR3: CSARGWGGTQPQHF. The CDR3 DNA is TGCAGTGCTAGAGGCTGGGGGGGAACTCAGCCCCAGCATTTT.

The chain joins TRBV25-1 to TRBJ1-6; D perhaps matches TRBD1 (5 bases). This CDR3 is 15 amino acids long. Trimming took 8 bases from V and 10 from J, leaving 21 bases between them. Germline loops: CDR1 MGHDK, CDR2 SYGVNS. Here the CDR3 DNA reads TGTGCCAGCCAAGATGTCGGCAGGGAGCGGTCACCCCTCCACTTT. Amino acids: CASQDVGRERSPLHF.

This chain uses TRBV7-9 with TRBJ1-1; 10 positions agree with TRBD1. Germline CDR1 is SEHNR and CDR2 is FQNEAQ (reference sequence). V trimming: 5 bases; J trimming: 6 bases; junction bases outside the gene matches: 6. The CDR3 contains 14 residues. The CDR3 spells CASSVRTGGAEAFF. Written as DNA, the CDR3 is TGTGCCAGCAGCGTCCGGACAGGGGGGGCTGAAGCTTTCTTT. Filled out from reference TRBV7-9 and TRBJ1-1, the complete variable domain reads DTGVSQNPRHKITKRGQNVTFRCDPISEHNRLYWYRQTLGQGPEFLTYFQNEAQLEKSRLLSDRFSAERPKGSFSTLEIQRTEQGDSAMYLCASSVRTGGAEAFFGQGTRLTVV.

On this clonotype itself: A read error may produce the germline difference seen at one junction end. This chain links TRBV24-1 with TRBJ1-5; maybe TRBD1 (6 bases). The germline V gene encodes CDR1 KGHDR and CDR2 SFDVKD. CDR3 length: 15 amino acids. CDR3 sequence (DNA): TGTGCCAGCAGTGACACCGGACAGCGCAATCAGCCCCAGCATTTT. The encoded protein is CASSDTGQRNQPQHF.

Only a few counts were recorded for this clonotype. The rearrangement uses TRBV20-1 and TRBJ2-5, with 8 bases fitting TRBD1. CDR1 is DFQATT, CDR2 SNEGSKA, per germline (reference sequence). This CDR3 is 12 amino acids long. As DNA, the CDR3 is TGCGGAGGACAGGGTCTTTTGGAGACCCAGTACTTC. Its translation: CGGQGLLETQYF.

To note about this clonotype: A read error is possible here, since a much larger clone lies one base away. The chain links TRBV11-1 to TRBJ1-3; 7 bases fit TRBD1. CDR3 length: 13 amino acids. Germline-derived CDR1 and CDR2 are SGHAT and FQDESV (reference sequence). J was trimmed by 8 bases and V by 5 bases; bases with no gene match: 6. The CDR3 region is CASSRDSADTIYF. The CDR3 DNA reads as TGTGCCAGCAGCAGGGACAGCGCCGACACCATATATTTT.

The CDR3 nucleotides are TGTGCCAGCAGTCCCCCCAGCGGGGGGTTCCACGAGCAGTACTTC. It yields the protein CASSPPSGGFHEQYF. V is TRBV12-3 or TRBV12-4 and J is TRBJ2-7; 9 nucleotides match TRBD2. This CDR3 region has 15 residues. The junction had 10 bases not matched to a gene; V was cut back by 5 bases and J by 5 bases.

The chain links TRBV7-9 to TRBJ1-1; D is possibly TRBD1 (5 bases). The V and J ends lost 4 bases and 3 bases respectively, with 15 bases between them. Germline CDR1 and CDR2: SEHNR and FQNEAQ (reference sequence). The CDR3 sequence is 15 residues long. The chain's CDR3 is CASSYGSGAYTEAFF. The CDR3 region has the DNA TGTGCCAGCAGCTACGGATCCGGGGCTTACACTGAAGCTTTCTTT.